Listed below are T cell receptor beta chains from one sample, sequenced in a study of T cell responses to AZD1222 COVID-19 vaccine. Using immunoSEQ multiplex PCR, the repertoire was profiled, and TCRdb retains in-frame clones only, with some absent. The sample comprises 170,000 or so clones, almost 90% of which are singletons, and 9.5% to 13% rests with the top ten. This material consisted of peripheral blood, taken 28 days after the second AZD1222 dose. These TCRs come from an adult who received the AZD1222 COVID-19 vaccine. Each CDR3 is given with its conserved first and last residue. Each record gives: clone size, J gene, D gene, V gene, CDR3 protein, CDR3 DNA. The D gene is left open where the match is weak. Expanded clones get a size class; other rows say once, few or many, or leave the size out.

clone_size: .
j_call: TRBJ2-7
d_call: TRBD1
v_call: TRBV5-1
cdr3_aa: CASRMTQGAYYEQYF
cdr3_nt: TGCGCCAGCAGGATGACACAGGGGGCTTACTACGAGCAGTACTTC

clone_size: .
j_call: TRBJ1-2
d_call: .
v_call: TRBV6-5
cdr3_aa: CASSYPRFYGYTF
cdr3_nt: TGTGCCAGCAGTTACCCGCGGTTCTATGGCTACACCTTC

clone_size: .
j_call: TRBJ2-6
d_call: .
v_call: TRBV19
cdr3_aa: CASRLSGTQGTGANVLTF
cdr3_nt: TGTGCCAGTAGATTATCCGGGACCCAGGGGACTGGGGCCAACGTCCTGACTTTC

clone_size: .
j_call: TRBJ1-5
d_call: TRBD1
v_call: TRBV4-1
cdr3_aa: CASSQGTGAQGPQHF
cdr3_nt: TGCGCCAGCAGCCAAGGGACAGGCGCTCAGGGGCCCCAGCATTTT

clone_size: .
j_call: TRBJ1-1
d_call: .
v_call: TRBV30
cdr3_aa: CAWSLGESTEAFF
cdr3_nt: TGTGCCTGGAGCTTGGGGGAAAGCACTGAAGCTTTCTTT

clone_size: .
j_call: TRBJ2-3
d_call: TRBD1
v_call: TRBV4-1
cdr3_aa: CASSQDRVDSTDTQYF
cdr3_nt: TGCGCCAGCAGCCAGGACAGGGTCGATAGCACAGATACGCAGTATTTT

clone_size: .
j_call: TRBJ1-3
d_call: .
v_call: TRBV20-1
cdr3_aa: CSAGAGNTIYF
cdr3_nt: TGCAGTGCAGGGGCTGGAAACACCATATATTTT

clone_size: .
j_call: TRBJ1-6
d_call: TRBD1
v_call: TRBV7-9
cdr3_aa: CASSLGQGRSPLHF
cdr3_nt: TGTGCCAGCAGCTTAGGACAGGGTCGATCACCCCTCCACTTT

clone_size: .
j_call: TRBJ1-2
d_call: TRBD1
v_call: TRBV6-2/TRBV6-3
cdr3_aa: CASSYSRQGDGYTF
cdr3_nt: TGTGCCAGCAGTTACTCGAGACAGGGAGATGGCTACACCTTC

clone_size: .
j_call: TRBJ2-1
d_call: TRBD2
v_call: TRBV5-4
cdr3_aa: CASSLTGRSYNEQFF
cdr3_nt: TGTGCCAGCAGCCTAACCGGGAGGTCCTACAATGAGCAGTTCTTC

clone_size: .
j_call: TRBJ1-1
d_call: .
v_call: TRBV18
cdr3_aa: CASSQGGEAFF
cdr3_nt: TGTGCCAGCTCACAAGGGGGTGAAGCTTTCTTT

clone_size: .
j_call: TRBJ2-3
d_call: .
v_call: TRBV5-1
cdr3_aa: CASSLGAGIQDTQYF
cdr3_nt: TGCGCCAGCAGCTTGGGGGCGGGGATTCAAGATACGCAGTATTTT

clone_size: .
j_call: TRBJ2-3
d_call: TRBD1
v_call: TRBV7-8
cdr3_aa: CASSNHRDRGSDTQYF
cdr3_nt: TGTGCCAGCAGCAACCACCGGGACAGGGGATCAGATACGCAGTATTTT

clone_size: .
j_call: TRBJ2-7
d_call: TRBD2
v_call: TRBV9
cdr3_aa: CASSPRLAGDEQYF
cdr3_nt: TGTGCCAGCAGCCCCCGACTAGCGGGGGACGAGCAGTACTTC

clone_size: .
j_call: TRBJ1-1
d_call: .
v_call: TRBV18
cdr3_aa: CASSPPGPRHAEAFF
cdr3_nt: TGTGCCAGCTCACCACCTGGTCCCAGGCACGCTGAAGCTTTCTTT

clone_size: .
j_call: TRBJ2-2
d_call: .
v_call: TRBV7-2
cdr3_aa: CASSLGAGRTGELFF
cdr3_nt: TGTGCCAGCAGCTTAGGTGCAGGCAGAACCGGGGAGCTGTTTTTT

clone_size: .
j_call: TRBJ2-2
d_call: .
v_call: TRBV6-4
cdr3_aa: CASSRQNPGELFF
cdr3_nt: TGTGCCAGCAGTCGACAGAATCCCGGGGAGCTGTTTTTT

clone_size: .
j_call: TRBJ2-7
d_call: .
v_call: TRBV10-3
cdr3_aa: CAISTMEGSYEQYF
cdr3_nt: TGTGCCATCAGCACGATGGAGGGGTCCTACGAGCAGTACTTC

clone_size: .
j_call: TRBJ1-1
d_call: .
v_call: TRBV5-1
cdr3_aa: CASSLGAHIMNTEAFF
cdr3_nt: TGCGCCAGCAGCTTGGGTGCACACATCATGAACACTGAAGCTTTCTTT

clone_size: .
j_call: TRBJ2-4
d_call: TRBD2
v_call: TRBV19
cdr3_aa: CASSITSGGARYF
cdr3_nt: TGTGCCAGTAGTATCACTAGCGGGGGAGCTAGGTACTTC

clone_size: once
j_call: TRBJ2-7
d_call: .
v_call: TRBV3-1/TRBV3-2
cdr3_aa: CASSQGASRVGSYEQYF
cdr3_nt: TGTGCCAGCAGCCAAGGAGCATCCCGGGTCGGCTCCTACGAGCAGTACTTC

clone_size: .
j_call: TRBJ1-2
d_call: .
v_call: TRBV10-3
cdr3_aa: CAISESQGTMGGYTF
cdr3_nt: TGTGCCATCAGTGAGTCTCAGGGGACGATGGGCGGCTACACCTTC

clone_size: .
j_call: TRBJ2-3
d_call: .
v_call: TRBV7-2
cdr3_aa: CASSSRTGRAEDTQYF
cdr3_nt: TGTGCCAGCAGCTCCCGGACGGGGCGAGCGGAAGATACGCAGTATTTT

clone_size: .
j_call: TRBJ2-2
d_call: TRBD2
v_call: TRBV5-1
cdr3_aa: CASRLAGITGELFF
cdr3_nt: TGCGCCAGCCGACTAGCGGGGATTACCGGGGAGCTGTTTTTT

clone_size: .
j_call: TRBJ1-1
d_call: TRBD1
v_call: TRBV5-1
cdr3_aa: CASSLEQGATEAFF
cdr3_nt: TGCGCCAGCAGCTTGGAACAGGGGGCCACTGAAGCTTTCTTT

clone_size: once
j_call: TRBJ1-5
d_call: .
v_call: TRBV5-8
cdr3_aa: CASSSGQNQAQPQHF
cdr3_nt: TGTGCCAGCAGCTCCGGACAGAACCAGGCTCAGCCCCAGCATTTT

clone_size: .
j_call: TRBJ1-5
d_call: .
v_call: TRBV10-3
cdr3_aa: CAIKGDSNQPQHF
cdr3_nt: TGTGCCATCAAGGGCGATAGCAATCAGCCCCAGCATTTT

clone_size: .
j_call: TRBJ2-1
d_call: TRBD1
v_call: TRBV5-1
cdr3_aa: CASSADRGAYNEQFF
cdr3_nt: TGCGCCAGCAGCGCGGACAGGGGGGCCTACAATGAGCAGTTCTTC

clone_size: once
j_call: TRBJ1-1
d_call: TRBD1
v_call: TRBV27
cdr3_aa: CASSFSEVTTGRTEAFF
cdr3_nt: TGTGCCAGCAGTTTTTCCGAGGTGACGACAGGGCGGACTGAAGCTTTCTTT

clone_size: .
j_call: TRBJ1-3
d_call: .
v_call: TRBV5-1
cdr3_aa: CASSLVGQNSGNTIYF
cdr3_nt: TGCGCCAGCAGCTTGGTTGGACAGAACTCTGGAAACACCATATATTTT

clone_size: .
j_call: TRBJ2-3
d_call: .
v_call: TRBV7-2
cdr3_aa: CASSFTQVATDTQYF
cdr3_nt: TGTGCCAGCAGCTTCACCCAGGTGGCTACAGATACGCAGTATTTT

clone_size: .
j_call: TRBJ1-1
d_call: .
v_call: TRBV6-5
cdr3_aa: CASCSRSGVSTEAFF
cdr3_nt: TGTGCCAGCTGCTCGCGGTCCGGAGTAAGCACTGAAGCTTTCTTT

clone_size: .
j_call: TRBJ1-4
d_call: TRBD1
v_call: TRBV19
cdr3_aa: CASSPDRAEKLFF
cdr3_nt: TGTGCCAGTAGTCCGGACAGGGCTGAAAAACTGTTTTTT

clone_size: .
j_call: TRBJ2-7
d_call: TRBD1
v_call: TRBV6-5
cdr3_aa: CASSYSDRGASYEQYF
cdr3_nt: TGTGCCAGCAGTTACTCGGACAGGGGGGCCTCCTACGAGCAGTACTTC

clone_size: .
j_call: TRBJ1-1
d_call: .
v_call: TRBV28
cdr3_aa: CASRLTESEAFF
cdr3_nt: TGTGCCAGCAGGCTAACCGAATCTGAAGCTTTCTTT

clone_size: once
j_call: TRBJ2-7
d_call: .
v_call: TRBV28
cdr3_aa: CASSFAGASYEQYF
cdr3_nt: TGTGCCAGCAGTTTTGCAGGGGCATCCTACGAGCAGTACTTC

clone_size: .
j_call: TRBJ1-5
d_call: .
v_call: TRBV19
cdr3_aa: CASGDRHNQPQHF
cdr3_nt: TGTGCCAGTGGCGACAGGCACAATCAGCCCCAGCATTTT

clone_size: .
j_call: TRBJ1-2
d_call: .
v_call: TRBV2
cdr3_aa: CASSGTVNYGYTF
cdr3_nt: TGTGCCAGCAGTGGCACCGTGAACTATGGCTACACCTTC

clone_size: .
j_call: TRBJ2-1
d_call: TRBD2
v_call: TRBV7-3
cdr3_aa: CASSRGLAGYNEQFF
cdr3_nt: TGTGCCAGCAGCCGGGGACTAGCGGGCTACAATGAGCAGTTCTTC

clone_size: .
j_call: TRBJ1-5
d_call: .
v_call: TRBV5-1
cdr3_aa: CASSHPGHYSNQPQHF
cdr3_nt: TGCGCCAGCAGCCACCCCGGACACTATAGCAATCAGCCCCAGCATTTT

clone_size: .
j_call: TRBJ2-2
d_call: TRBD2
v_call: TRBV7-9
cdr3_aa: CASRTQAAGVETGELFF
cdr3_nt: TGTGCCAGCAGGACTCAGGCCGCGGGGGTAGAGACCGGGGAGCTGTTTTTT

clone_size: .
j_call: TRBJ2-5
d_call: .
v_call: TRBV7-7
cdr3_aa: CASSLALQETQYF
cdr3_nt: TGTGCTAGCAGCTTAGCCCTACAAGAGACCCAGTACTTC